Sequencing of this T cell receptor (beta chain) was carried out in a study of cytomegalovirus exposure and HLA in healthy donors. Study overall: It was reported in a later analysis that the same platform had been used for the 120 or so validation repertoires as for the roughly 670 first-cohort repertoires.

The CDR3 runs 13 residues. Looked up from germline, CDR1 is SGHVS and CDR2 is FQNEAQ. V trimming: 6 bases; J trimming: 6 bases; junction bases outside the gene matches: 3. Assay: immunoSEQ multiplex PCR; the TCRdb copy retains only in-frame clones and omits some. The sample contains about 180,000 clones, 85% of which appear only once. Sequences were obtained from PBMCs. The chain employs TRBV7-8 and TRBJ1-2, with 11 nucleotides matching TRBD1. The sequence was collected from a man aged 18 to 29 in good health and CMV-seropositive. CDR3 region: CASRPGQGDGYTF. The CDR3 coding sequence is TGTGCCAGCAGACCGGGACAGGGGGATGGCTACACCTTC. Full variable domain (remainder filled in from reference TRBV7-8 and TRBJ1-2): GAGVSQSPRYKVAKRGQDVALRCDPISGHVSLFWYQQALGQGPEFLTYFQNEAQLDKSGLPSDRFFAERPEGSVSTLKIQRTQQEDSAVYLCASRPGQGDGYTFGSGTRLTVV.